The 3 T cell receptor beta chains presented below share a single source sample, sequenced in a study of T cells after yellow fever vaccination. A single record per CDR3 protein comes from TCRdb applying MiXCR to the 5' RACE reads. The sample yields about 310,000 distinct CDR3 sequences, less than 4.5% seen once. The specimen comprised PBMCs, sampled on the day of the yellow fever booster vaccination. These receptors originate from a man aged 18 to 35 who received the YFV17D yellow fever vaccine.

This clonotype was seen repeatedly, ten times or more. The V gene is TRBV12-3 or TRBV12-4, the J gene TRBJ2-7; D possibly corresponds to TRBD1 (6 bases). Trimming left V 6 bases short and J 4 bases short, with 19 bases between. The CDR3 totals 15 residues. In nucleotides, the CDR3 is TGTGCCAGCAGAAAAACCGGGACACCCTCTTACGAGCAGTACTTC. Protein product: CASRKTGTPSYEQYF.

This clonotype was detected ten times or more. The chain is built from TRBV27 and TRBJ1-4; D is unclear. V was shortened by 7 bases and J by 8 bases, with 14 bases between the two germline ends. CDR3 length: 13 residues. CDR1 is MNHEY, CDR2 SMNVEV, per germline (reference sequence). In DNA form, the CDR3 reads TGTGCCAGCAAGAGGGAGGGTGGAGAAAAACTGTTTTTT. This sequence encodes CASKREGGEKLFF.

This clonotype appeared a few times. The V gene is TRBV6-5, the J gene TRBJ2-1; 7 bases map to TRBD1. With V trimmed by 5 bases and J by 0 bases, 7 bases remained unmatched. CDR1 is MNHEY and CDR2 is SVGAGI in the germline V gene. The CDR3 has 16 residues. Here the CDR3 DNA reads TGTGCCAGCAGTCCGGAGACAGGGAGCTCCTACAATGAGCAGTTCTTC. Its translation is CASSPETGSSYNEQFF.